This TCR beta chain stems from a study of T cell clonality in common variable immunodeficiency. Study-level points and caveats: CVID subjects showed higher TCRbeta clonality than healthy controls. Repertoire-complication correlations in CVID were limited by patient heterogeneity. Reportedly, TCR beta sequences from common variable immunodeficiency showed fewer deletions and N-nucleotide insertions.

The sample holds many counts of this clone. What it binds is not known. The observed sequence ends 3 residues before the CDR3 terminus, with the missing tail filled in from the germline J gene. The CDR3 contains 15 residues. J lost 5 bases, V lost 6 bases, and 9 bases had no gene match. CDR1 is ENHRY, CDR2 SYGVKD, per germline. Patients had low serum IgG, IgA and/or IgM and specific antibody deficiency. Patients and controls were mostly of Caucasian heritage. Clones were sequenced by immunoSEQ multiplex PCR, and TCRdb holds only the in-frame ones, with some missing. Observed are 15,000 to 25,000 clones, no singletons, with the top ten taking roughly a quarter.

What was sequenced was peripheral blood mononuclear cells. The TCR sequence derives from a human donor with common variable immunodeficiency. V is TRBV10-3 and J is TRBJ2-1; 8 bases map to TRBD2. CDR3 sequence: CAISYIAGPNNEQFF. The covered CDR3 bases are TGTGCCATCAGCTATATAGCGGGGCCCAACAATGAG.